This record concerns one TCR beta chain sequence. Its antigen target is currently unknown. Base quality data are lacking; no much larger clone is found one base away. Using the deep immunoSEQ assay, multiplex PCR amplified TCR CDR3 regions from genomic DNA. Extracted genomic DNA from each cell subset was spread evenly across all wells of several immunoSEQ 96-well plates, with each plate serving as a replicate. For unsorted PBMC, approximately 310 ng genomic DNA, equal to 25,000 to 35,000 T cell genomes, was loaded into each replicate PCR. Genomic DNA from unsorted PBMC was sequenced over ten immunoSEQ deep assay plates. Purified libraries were measured with a Qubit 3.0 fluorometer, size-checked on a Bioanalyzer 2100, and measured again with the KAPA Library Quantification kit. A separate single-read 150-cycle Illumina NextSeq 550 flow cell was used to sequence each immunoSEQ 96-well plate. The paper's data handling went like this. The immunoSEQ output contained only junctional sequences without quality scores, so filtering could not match that applied to full-length reads. To assign V/J genes and CDR3, sequences were annotated against IMGT germline references using PyIR, a Python wrapper for IgBLAST v1.9. Reads were removed for weak V/J assignments (E-value above 1e-6), missing CDR3, stop codons, out-of-frame junctions, or ambiguous translated residues. V3J clonotypes were defined as sequences sharing an identical inferred V gene, J gene, and CDR3 amino acid sequence. Percentage overlap between repertoires was computed as shared unique clonotypes divided by the size of the smaller repertoire. Three approaches were used to assess repertoire richness: RTK rarefaction, the Chao1 estimator, and Recon v2.1 estimates of unobserved clonotypes. The immuneACCESS repertoire file appears here via TCRdb, limited to in-frame rearrangements. These files lack a portion of the clones; in checked studies, under half of the deficit traces to unresolved V genes, and the cause of the others is not known. V and J calls and clone size are those listed in that table; D and trimming were worked out from the DNA. The sample has approximately 440,000 clones on record, roughly 80% of them singletons. The ten largest clones add up to 12% of the sample.

The donors were healthy, HIV-negative adults who had no recently reported acute infections or vaccinations. Every donor was a Caucasian adult living in Nashville, Tennessee, USA. For unsorted samples, 90 million to 95 million PBMCs were counted, and genomic DNA was extracted using the QIAamp DNA Blood Mini kit. After blood collection by leukapheresis, PBMCs were isolated using Ficoll-Histopaque density gradient centrifugation and then cryopreserved in the vapor phase of liquid nitrogen. This sample was included in a study of shared clonotypes between healthy human individuals (dated by TCRdb to between 2020 and 2021). For the study in its entirety: The cohort included three men and two women between 18 and 49 years of age. Different laboratories and diverse techniques were used to prepare libraries and sequence TCR repertoires, to increase sequencing depth and limit assay-specific biases. To estimate repertoire size and how much clonotype sharing occurs between individuals, the study deeply sequenced the blood TCR repertoires of a handful of healthy adults. Per donor, leukapheresis produced somewhere between about 0.9 and 9 billion PBMCs. The paper as a whole reports these results and caveats: Sampling was restricted to blood, and TCR repertoires in tissues likely differ from the TCR repertoires found in blood. The genetic and exposure-history diversity represented was limited by the small number of donors. Pairwise subsampling indicated that sequencing depth was expected to affect the degree of clonotype sharing among donors.

The CDR3 holds 17 amino acids from the cysteine to the phenylalanine. CDR3 DNA is the only sequence kept; it has 51 bases, read in frame from the first base. CDR1 is given as LGHNA and CDR2 as YNFKEQ, both from the germline V gene. V sheds 2 bases and J sheds 0 bases, leaving 13 bases between their ends. The TCR sequence derives from a woman between 35 and 50 years old in good health. Some clones in this sample may be carry-over from other donors' samples. The rearrangement combines TRBV4-2 with TRBJ1-4; matching of 6 bases hints at TRBD1 as the D gene. Sequences were obtained from PBMCs. The nucleotide sequence reads as follows: TGTGCCAGCAGCCAATCGTCCGAGGGGGCAACTAATGAAAAACTGTTTTTT. This yields the protein CASSQSSEGATNEKLFF.